This is a list of T cell receptor beta chains from one sample in a study of shared clonotypes between healthy human individuals. TCRdb keeps only in-frame clones here, not all; method: immunoSEQ multiplex PCR. Among 1,100,000 or so clones listed, about four fifths were seen once. The sample taken for sequencing was memory CD4+ T cells from PBMCs. These receptor sequences come from a man between 18 and 35 years old in good health. Some clones in this sample may be carry-over from other donors' samples. Both conserved end residues are part of each CDR3. Fields, in order: clone size, J gene, V gene, D gene, CDR3 DNA, CDR3 protein. The D gene is left open where the match is weak. Clone size is stated in some rows and not others, as once, few, many or a class when expanded.

once | TRBJ2-3 | TRBV28 | TRBD1 | TGTGCCAGCACCCTGGGACAGGGCCCAGATACGCAGTATTTT | CASTLGQGPDTQYF
NA | TRBJ1-1 | TRBV5-4 | NA | TGTGCCAGCAGCTTGCAAGGAGAAGCTTTCTTT | CASSLQGEAFF
few | TRBJ1-6 | TRBV30 | NA | TGTGCCTGGGGCCGAAGTGGAGATTCACCCCTCCACTTT | CAWGRSGDSPLHF
NA | TRBJ2-3 | TRBV7-9 | NA | TGTGCCAGCAGCCCGGACTTCTATACGCAGTATTTT | CASSPDFYTQYF
NA | TRBJ1-2 | TRBV27 | TRBD1 | TGTGCCAGCAGTTGGGACAGGGGAGTCCATGGCTACACCTTC | CASSWDRGVHGYTF
NA | TRBJ2-7 | TRBV5-4 | TRBD1 | TGTGCCAGCAGCTCCGAAACAGGGGGCTATAAGTACTTC | CASSSETGGYKYF
once | TRBJ2-5 | TRBV28 | TRBD1 | TGTGCCAGCAGTTCCCACGGGACAGGGGAAGAGACCCAGTACTTC | CASSSHGTGEETQYF
NA | TRBJ2-2 | TRBV11-2 | TRBD2 | TGTGCCAGCAGATCCCTGGGCGGGAGAGGTACCGGGGAGCTGTTTTTT | CASRSLGGRGTGELFF
NA | TRBJ2-7 | TRBV28 | NA | TGTGCCAGCAGTGGCCTGGGAAACTACGAGCAGTACTTC | CASSGLGNYEQYF
NA | TRBJ2-1 | TRBV9 | TRBD2 | TGTGCCAGCAGCGTAGAAAGGGGACTAGCGGGAGTGAATGAGCAGTTCTTC | CASSVERGLAGVNEQFF
NA | TRBJ2-7 | TRBV18 | NA | TGTGCCAGCTCACCAGGTAGCTCCTACGAGCAGTACTTC | CASSPGSSYEQYF
NA | TRBJ2-2 | TRBV27 | TRBD2 | TGTGCCAGCAGGCTCAGAACGACTAGCGGGAGTACCGGGGAGCTGTTTTTT | CASRLRTTSGSTGELFF
once | TRBJ2-7 | TRBV7-9 | NA | TGTGCCAGCAGCTTAGCCGGACAGATTAGATACGAGCAGTACTTC | CASSLAGQIRYEQYF
many | TRBJ1-2 | TRBV27 | NA | TGTGCCAGCAGTAAATCCCGAGGGGAGACGGTTGGCTACACCTTC | CASSKSRGETVGYTF
once | TRBJ2-1 | TRBV2 | TRBD2 | TGTGCCAGCAGTGAAGGGGGGGGTCTCAATGAGCAGTTCTTC | CASSEGGGLNEQFF
NA | TRBJ1-1 | TRBV19 | NA | TGTGCCAGTAGTATCGACCTCGGCAGGGGAGGTGAAGCTTTCTTT | CASSIDLGRGGEAFF
NA | TRBJ2-2 | TRBV27 | TRBD2 | TGTGCCAGCAAGGAGCGGGAAACCGGGGAGCTGTTTTTT | CASKERETGELFF
few | TRBJ2-1 | TRBV12-5 | NA | TGTGCTAGTGGTTTGGGAGCGGGTGATGAGCAGTTCTTC | CASGLGAGDEQFF
NA | TRBJ2-1 | TRBV2 | TRBD1 | TGTGCCAGCCACCGGGACAGGGGTTACAATGAGCAGTTCTTC | CASHRDRGYNEQFF
NA | TRBJ2-1 | TRBV15 | TRBD2 | TGTGCCACCAGCAGACCCCCAGGACTAGCGGGAGGGACCTCCTACAATGAGCAGTTCTTC | CATSRPPGLAGGTSYNEQFF
NA | TRBJ1-3 | TRBV7-6 | NA | TGTGCCAGCAGCTTAGGTGGGCCAGGGTTTATCGGTTTCGCTGGAAACACCATATATTTT | CASSLGGPGFIGFAGNTIYF
NA | TRBJ1-2 | TRBV5-1 | NA | TGCGCCAGCAGCTTGGCCGGACCGGAGGGGGACTACACCTTC | CASSLAGPEGDYTF
NA | TRBJ2-6 | TRBV27 | NA | TGTGCCAGCATGGCCTTCTCTGGGGCCAACGTCCTGACTTTC | CASMAFSGANVLTF
NA | TRBJ2-4 | TRBV19 | NA | TGTGCCAGTAGTATAGGTCAGCGAGCGAGCATTCAGTACTTC | CASSIGQRASIQYF
many | TRBJ2-3 | TRBV28 | TRBD1 | TGTGCCAGCAGTTCACAGGGGGTCGGCACAGATACGCAGTATTTT | CASSSQGVGTDTQYF
few | TRBJ1-5 | TRBV5-1 | TRBD1 | TGCGCCAGCAGCTTGGGGGACAGGGTGGACCAGCCCCAGCATTTT | CASSLGDRVDQPQHF
NA | TRBJ2-5 | TRBV5-1 | TRBD1 | TGCGCCAGCAGCTTGTTTGCAGGGGGTGAAGAGACCCAGTACTTC | CASSLFAGGEETQYF
few | TRBJ2-7 | TRBV10-2 | NA | TGCGCCAGCAGTGAAATCCGAGACTCCGAGCAGTACTTC | CASSEIRDSEQYF
NA | TRBJ1-1 | TRBV2 | TRBD1 | TGTGCCAGCAGTGCTACAGGGGGCGTAAACACTGAAGCTTTCTTT | CASSATGGVNTEAFF
once | TRBJ2-7 | TRBV5-1 | TRBD2 | TGCGCCAGCAGCCGCGGGGCTAGCGGTTCCTACGAGCAGTACTTC | CASSRGASGSYEQYF
NA | TRBJ2-5 | TRBV5-5 | TRBD2 | TGTGCCAGCAGCTTGGCTAGCGGGAGGGCCATGTATCGCTGGGAGACCCAGTACTTC | CASSLASGRAMYRWETQYF
few | TRBJ1-1 | TRBV20-1 | NA | TGCAGTGCTAGGAAAGTAACTGAAGCTTTCTTT | CSARKVTEAFF
many | TRBJ1-6 | TRBV5-1 | TRBD1 | TGCGCCAGCAGCTTGGCCCCGGACAGGGGAAAATCACCCCTCCACTTT | CASSLAPDRGKSPLHF
NA | TRBJ1-5 | TRBV15 | TRBD1 | TGTGCCACCAGCAGAGGGTCAGGGGGGGCCTATAGCAATCAGCCCCAGCATTTT | CATSRGSGGAYSNQPQHF
NA | TRBJ1-1 | TRBV5-1 | NA | TGCGCCAGCAGCTTGTTAGGAGACACTGAAGCTTTCTTT | CASSLLGDTEAFF
NA | TRBJ2-1 | TRBV15 | TRBD1 | TGTGCCACCAGCAGGGACAGGGGTGGGAATGAGCAGTTCTTC | CATSRDRGGNEQFF
many | TRBJ2-7 | TRBV10-1 | NA | TGCGCCAGCAGTGTTAGTTCCGCGGGCAGGGCCCCCTACGAGCAGTACTTC | CASSVSSAGRAPYEQYF
NA | TRBJ2-2 | TRBV9 | NA | TGTGCCAGCAGCGTAGTACAGGATCACGGGGAGCTGTTTTTT | CASSVVQDHGELFF
NA | TRBJ2-1 | TRBV27 | NA | TGTGCCAGCAGTTTAGGGCGGGCGGTGCAGTTCTTC | CASSLGRAVQFF
once | TRBJ1-2 | TRBV5-6 | TRBD1 | TGTGCCAGCAAAAGGGGGCAGCGCTATGGCTACACCTTC | CASKRGQRYGYTF
NA | TRBJ2-7 | TRBV27 | NA | TGTGCCAGCAAATTATTAGGTCCCTCCTACGAGCAGTACTTC | CASKLLGPSYEQYF
few | TRBJ2-1 | TRBV5-1 | TRBD2 | TGCGCCAGCAGCAGTACTAGCGGGAGGGTGGGAGGTGAGCAGTTCTTC | CASSSTSGRVGGEQFF
NA | TRBJ2-7 | TRBV7-9 | NA | TGTGCCAGCAGCTCATACAGCGCCTACGAGCAGTACTTC | CASSSYSAYEQYF
NA | TRBJ2-1 | TRBV5-1 | NA | TGCGCCAGCAGCTTGGACGGTACCAGCTCCTACAATGAGCAGTTCTTC | CASSLDGTSSYNEQFF
NA | TRBJ2-6 | TRBV5-4 | NA | TGTGCCAGCAGCTTGGGTCTGGGGAAAAAAGGGGCCAACGTCCTGACTTTC | CASSLGLGKKGANVLTF
NA | TRBJ1-5 | TRBV15 | NA | TGTGCCACCAGGAGAGAGGCAGGCGATCAGCCCCAGCATTTT | CATRREAGDQPQHF
NA | TRBJ1-5 | TRBV28 | NA | TGTGCCAGCAGTTCCCCGGGGAGGGGCGGCAATCAGCCCCAGCATTTT | CASSSPGRGGNQPQHF
NA | TRBJ2-2 | TRBV18 | NA | TGTGCCAGCTCACCACCGAGGGGTCCGAACACCGGGGAGCTGTTTTTT | CASSPPRGPNTGELFF
NA | TRBJ2-1 | TRBV2 | NA | TGTGCCAGCAGCACATCAAGCAATGAGCAGTTCTTC | CASSTSSNEQFF